The rows below give T cell receptor beta chains drawn from one sample of a study of STAT3 mutations in large granular lymphocyte leukemia. TCRdb's copy holds only in-frame clones and misses some; the assay was immunoSEQ multiplex PCR. The table includes under 15,000 clones, about 88% detected once. Sequenced material: peripheral blood mononuclear cells. The source of these receptors is a man in his forties or fifties with T-cell large granular lymphocyte leukemia. Some clones in this sample may be carry-over from other donors' samples. Both conserved end residues are trimmed from each CDR3. Each record gives: V gene, J gene, clone size, CDR3 protein. The size field is filled for only some rows; it gives once, few, many or a size class.

>TRBV6-1|TRBJ1-1|-
ASSEAEQGYTEAF
>TRBV19|TRBJ1-1|-
ASRGTNTEAF
>TRBV11-3|TRBJ2-1|-
ASSLDLKSEQF
>TRBV27|TRBJ1-2|-
ASSLRAGTIGYT
>TRBV5-4|TRBJ2-7|-
ASSWDGSYEQY
>TRBV9|TRBJ2-7|-
ASSVTGTNYEQY
>TRBV27|TRBJ2-3|-
ASSPLGPSVQNTQY
>TRBV4-2|TRBJ1-5|-
ASSQDDNQPQH
>TRBV9|TRBJ2-7|once
ASSLGTGGLNEQY
>TRBV5-1|TRBJ1-1|once
ASSLERGGTEAF
>TRBV7-8|TRBJ2-3|-
ASSLDGGTDTQY
>TRBV27|TRBJ2-4|-
ASSLWPGASIQY
>TRBV6-5|TRBJ1-2|-
ASSYSPTGGHGYT
>TRBV6-6|TRBJ1-5|-
ASSHRESPQH
>TRBV29-1|TRBJ2-1|-
SVEAGNEQF
>TRBV5-5|TRBJ1-6|-
ASSLETPRTNSPLH
>TRBV10-2|TRBJ2-7|-
ASSDLRAAYEQY
>TRBV7-2|TRBJ1-4|few
ASSLNQGAGEKLF
>TRBV11-2|TRBJ2-1|-
ASSGGGTGSYNEQF
>TRBV4-1|TRBJ1-3|once
ASSQEVGPGAGNTIY
>TRBV5-1|TRBJ1-2|-
ASSSGQGAHIYGYT
>TRBV5-8|TRBJ1-4|-
ASSTTGGPYEKLF
>TRBV19|TRBJ2-3|-
ASSIGWGVSTDTQY
>TRBV7-2|TRBJ2-1|-
ASRATTGGAWQF
>TRBV11-2|TRBJ1-4|-
ASSSQQGWREKLF
>TRBV13|TRBJ2-1|-
ASSSVTSYNEQF
>TRBV28|TRBJ1-2|-
ASSFPGANYGYT
>TRBV5-1|TRBJ2-2|-
ASTPTGTRNTGELF
>TRBV10-2|TRBJ2-3|-
ASARYLENADTQY
>TRBV7-8|TRBJ1-6|-
ASSVPLDRSSYNSPLH
>TRBV19|TRBJ1-5|-
ASSTSLMMSNQPQH
>TRBV7-9|TRBJ1-2|-
ASSLSLGNYGYT
>TRBV5-1|TRBJ1-1|-
ASSSTAQGEAF
>TRBV7-2|TRBJ1-6|once
ASRPGGAYNSPLH
>TRBV18|TRBJ1-2|-
ASSQDRDYGYT
>TRBV10-2|TRBJ2-6|-
ASSDRLAGPGANVLT
>TRBV28|TRBJ2-7|-
ASSPTSGEQY
>TRBV30|TRBJ1-2|-
AWASFGFLHYGYT
>TRBV2|TRBJ1-6|-
ASSEVGTGPSDSPLH
>TRBV5-1|TRBJ2-3|-
ASSFVYGGSTDTQY
>TRBV13|TRBJ1-1|-
ASSLNGGPLEAF
>TRBV25-1|TRBJ1-1|-
ASLTATSGGVKAF
>TRBV9|TRBJ1-4|-
ASSVSLDNEKLF
>TRBV19|TRBJ2-7|once
ASSIAGGQGTYEQY
>TRBV5-1|TRBJ1-1|-
ASSFARMNTEAF
>TRBV4-3|TRBJ1-4|-
ASSPRTGGDEKLF
>TRBV7-9|TRBJ2-1|-
ASSLGVGGPNEQF
>TRBV27|TRBJ2-7|-
ASSPTAYYEQY
>TRBV5-6|TRBJ1-4|-
ASSLATGVEKLF
>TRBV2|TRBJ1-5|-
ASSRENQPQH
>TRBV7-9|TRBJ1-1|-
ASSSTGAEGTEAF
>TRBV5-4|TRBJ1-1|-
ASSSRPGGWNTEAF
>TRBV27|TRBJ1-1|-
ASSLPGYRATEAF
>TRBV19|TRBJ2-6|-
ASSRGPEANVLT
>TRBV28|TRBJ2-7|-
ASSPDGALSYEQY